This T cell receptor (beta chain) comes out of a study of blood T cell repertoires in COVID-19. Overall study: Specimens from acute and convalescent COVID-19 originated in the United States, Italy and Spain. Nucleic acid was either cDNA or gDNA, and it came from T cells, B-cell-depleted T cells, or PBMCs.

This clone was seen a handful of times. The ends were cut back, 6 bases at V and 3 bases at J, with 8 bases in the middle. This CDR3 region has 12 residues. Original data processing: Reference gene primer amplification in the assay estimated nucleated cell counts. TCRdb's copy holds only in-frame clones and misses some; the assay was immunoSEQ multiplex PCR. V and J calls and clone size come straight from that table; D and trimming were deduced from the DNA. This table holds about 260,000 clones, about 90% found once. The sequence was collected from a woman in her thirties or forties with acute or convalescent COVID-19. The sequencing input was peripheral blood. The chain carries TRBV12-3 or TRBV12-4 and TRBJ1-2; D gene ambiguous. The CDR3 loop reads CASSGRHYGYTF. CDR3 nucleotide sequence: TGTGCCAGCAGCGGGAGGCACTATGGCTACACCTTC.